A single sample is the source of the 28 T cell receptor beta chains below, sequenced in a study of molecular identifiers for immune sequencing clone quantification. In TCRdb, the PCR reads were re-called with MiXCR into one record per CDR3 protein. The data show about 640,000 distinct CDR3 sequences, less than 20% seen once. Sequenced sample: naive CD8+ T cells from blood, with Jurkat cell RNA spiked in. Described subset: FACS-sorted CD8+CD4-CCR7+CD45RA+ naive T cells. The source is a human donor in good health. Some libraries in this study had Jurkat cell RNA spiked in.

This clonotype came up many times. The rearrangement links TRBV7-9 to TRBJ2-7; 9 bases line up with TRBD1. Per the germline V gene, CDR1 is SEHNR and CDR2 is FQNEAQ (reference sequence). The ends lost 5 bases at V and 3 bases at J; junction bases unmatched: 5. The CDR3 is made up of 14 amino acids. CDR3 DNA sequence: TGTGCCAGCAGCCACGGACAGGGGTACTACGAGCAGTACTTC. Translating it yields CASSHGQGYYEQYF.

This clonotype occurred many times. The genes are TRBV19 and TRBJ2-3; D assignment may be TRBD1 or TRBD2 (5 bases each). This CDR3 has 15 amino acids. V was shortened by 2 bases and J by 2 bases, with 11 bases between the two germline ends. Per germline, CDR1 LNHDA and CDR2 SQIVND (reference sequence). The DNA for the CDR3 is TGTGCCAGTAGTATATTGGGGGAATCCACAGATACGCAGTATTTT. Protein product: CASSILGESTDTQYF.

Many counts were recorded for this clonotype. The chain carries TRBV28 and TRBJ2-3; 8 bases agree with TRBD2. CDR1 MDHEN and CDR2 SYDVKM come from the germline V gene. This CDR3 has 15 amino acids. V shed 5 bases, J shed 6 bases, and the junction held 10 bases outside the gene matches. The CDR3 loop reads CASSPSGLAGDTQYF. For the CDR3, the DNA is TGTGCCAGCAGTCCCTCCGGACTAGCCGGTGATACGCAGTATTTT.

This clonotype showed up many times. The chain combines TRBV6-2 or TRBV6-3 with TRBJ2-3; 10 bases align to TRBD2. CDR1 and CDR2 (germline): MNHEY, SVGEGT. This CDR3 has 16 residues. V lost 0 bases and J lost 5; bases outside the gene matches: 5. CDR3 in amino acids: CASSYSASGGEDTQYF. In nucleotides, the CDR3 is TGTGCCAGCAGTTACTCGGCTAGCGGGGGTGAAGATACGCAGTATTTT.

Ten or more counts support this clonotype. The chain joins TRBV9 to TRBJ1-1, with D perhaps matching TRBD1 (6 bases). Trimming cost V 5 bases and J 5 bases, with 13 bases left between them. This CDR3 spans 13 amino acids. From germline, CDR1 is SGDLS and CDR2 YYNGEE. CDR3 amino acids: CASSVTGSTEAFF. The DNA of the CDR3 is TGTGCCAGCAGTGTTACAGGGAGTACTGAAGCTTTCTTT.

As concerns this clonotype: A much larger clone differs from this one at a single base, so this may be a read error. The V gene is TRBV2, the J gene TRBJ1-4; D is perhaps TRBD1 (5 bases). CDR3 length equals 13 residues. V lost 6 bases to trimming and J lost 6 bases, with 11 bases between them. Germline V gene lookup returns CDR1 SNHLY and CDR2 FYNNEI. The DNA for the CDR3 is TGTGCCAGCAGGGAGGGGACGGATGAAAAACTGTTTTTT. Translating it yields CASREGTDEKLFF. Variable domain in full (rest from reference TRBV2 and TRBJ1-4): EPEVTQTPSHQVTQMGQEVILRCVPISNHLYFYWYRQILGQKVEFLVSFYNNEISEKSEIFDDQFSVERPDGSNFTLKIRSTKLEDSAMYFCASREGTDEKLFFGSGTQLSVL.

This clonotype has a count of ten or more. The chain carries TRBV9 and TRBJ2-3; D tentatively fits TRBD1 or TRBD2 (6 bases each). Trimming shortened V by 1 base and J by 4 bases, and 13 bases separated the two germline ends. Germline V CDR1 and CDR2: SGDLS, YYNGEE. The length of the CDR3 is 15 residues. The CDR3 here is CASSVRGHGADTQYF. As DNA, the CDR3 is TGTGCCAGCAGCGTACGGGGGCACGGGGCAGATACGCAGTATTTT.

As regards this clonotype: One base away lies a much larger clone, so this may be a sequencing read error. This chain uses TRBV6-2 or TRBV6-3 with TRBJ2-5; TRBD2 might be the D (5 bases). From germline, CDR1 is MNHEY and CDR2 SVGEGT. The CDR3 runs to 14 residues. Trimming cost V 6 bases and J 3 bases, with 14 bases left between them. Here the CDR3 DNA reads TGTGCCAGCAGGAAACTAGTGGGTAAAGAGACCCAGTACTTC. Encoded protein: CASRKLVGKETQYF.

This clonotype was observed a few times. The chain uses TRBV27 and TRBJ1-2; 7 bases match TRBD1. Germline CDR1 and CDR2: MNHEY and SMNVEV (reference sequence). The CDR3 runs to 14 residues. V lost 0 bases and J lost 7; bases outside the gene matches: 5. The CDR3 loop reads CASSLSGQGVGYTF. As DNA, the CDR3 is TGTGCCAGCAGTTTATCAGGGCAGGGGGTTGGCTACACCTTC.

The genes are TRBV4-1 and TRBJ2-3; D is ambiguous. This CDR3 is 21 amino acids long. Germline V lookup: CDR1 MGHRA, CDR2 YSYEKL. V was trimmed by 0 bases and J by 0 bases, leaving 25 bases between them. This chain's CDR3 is CASSQDLGYPMGSSSTDTQYF. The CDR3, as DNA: TGCGCCAGCAGCCAAGATCTAGGTTATCCGATGGGCTCTTCGAGCACAGATACGCAGTATTTT.

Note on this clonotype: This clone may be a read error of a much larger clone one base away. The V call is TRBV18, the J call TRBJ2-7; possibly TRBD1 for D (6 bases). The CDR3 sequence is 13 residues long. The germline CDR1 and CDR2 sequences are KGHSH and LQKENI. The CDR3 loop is CVSSPQGQYEQYF. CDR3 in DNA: TGTGTCAGCTCACCCCAAGGACAGTACGAGCAGTACTTC. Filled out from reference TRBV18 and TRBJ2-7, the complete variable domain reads NAGVMQNPRHLVRRRGQEARLRCSPMKGHSHVYWYRQLPEEGLKFMVYLQKENIIDESGMPKERFSAEFPKEGPSILRIQQVVRGDSAAYFCVSSPQGQYEQYFGPGTRLTVT.

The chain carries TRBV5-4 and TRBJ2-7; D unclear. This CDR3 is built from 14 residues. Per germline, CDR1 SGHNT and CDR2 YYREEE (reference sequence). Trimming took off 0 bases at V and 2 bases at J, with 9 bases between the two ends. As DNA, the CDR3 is TGTGCCAGCAGCTTGGAGGTGGACCCCTACGAGCAGTACTTC. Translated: CASSLEVDPYEQYF.

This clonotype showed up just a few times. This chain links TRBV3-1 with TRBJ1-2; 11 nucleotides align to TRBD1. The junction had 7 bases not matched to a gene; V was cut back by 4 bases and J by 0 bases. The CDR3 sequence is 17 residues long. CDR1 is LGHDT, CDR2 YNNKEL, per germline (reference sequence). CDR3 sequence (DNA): TGTGCCAGCAGCCTAAGGACGGGACAGGGGGCTAACTATGGCTACACCTTC. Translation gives CASSLRTGQGANYGYTF.

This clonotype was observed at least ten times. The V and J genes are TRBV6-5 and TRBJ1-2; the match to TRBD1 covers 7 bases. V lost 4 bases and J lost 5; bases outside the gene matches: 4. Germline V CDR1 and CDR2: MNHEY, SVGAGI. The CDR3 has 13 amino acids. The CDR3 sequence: CASSWRTGYGYTF. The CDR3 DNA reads TGTGCCAGCAGTTGGCGGACAGGTTATGGCTACACCTTC.

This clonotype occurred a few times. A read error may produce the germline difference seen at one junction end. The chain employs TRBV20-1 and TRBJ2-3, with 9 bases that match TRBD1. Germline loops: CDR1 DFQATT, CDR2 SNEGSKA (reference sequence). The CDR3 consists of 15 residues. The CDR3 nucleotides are TGCAGTGCTAGGACGTGGGACAGGGTGACAGATACGCAGTGTTTT. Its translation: CSARTWDRVTDTQCF.

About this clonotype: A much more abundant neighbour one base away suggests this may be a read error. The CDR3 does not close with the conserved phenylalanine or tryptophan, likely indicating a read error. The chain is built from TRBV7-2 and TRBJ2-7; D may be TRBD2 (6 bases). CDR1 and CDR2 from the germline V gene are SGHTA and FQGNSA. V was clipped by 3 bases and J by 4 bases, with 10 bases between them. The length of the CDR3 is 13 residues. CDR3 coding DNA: TGTGCCAGCAGCTTCCTTGGGACTTACGAGCAGTACCTC. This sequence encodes CASSFLGTYEQYL.

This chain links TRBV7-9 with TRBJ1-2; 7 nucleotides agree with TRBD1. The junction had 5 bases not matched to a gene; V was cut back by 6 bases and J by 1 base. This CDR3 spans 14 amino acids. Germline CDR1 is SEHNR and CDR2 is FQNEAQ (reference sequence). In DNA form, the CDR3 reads TGTGCCAGCAGACGGGACAGCCTTAACTATGGCTACACCTTC. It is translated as CASRRDSLNYGYTF.

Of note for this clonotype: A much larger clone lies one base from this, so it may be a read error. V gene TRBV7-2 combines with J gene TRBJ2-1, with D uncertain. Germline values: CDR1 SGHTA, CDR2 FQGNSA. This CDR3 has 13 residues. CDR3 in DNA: TGTGCCAGCAGCCCCCCCTCCTACCATGAGCAGTTCTTC. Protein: CASSPPSYHEQFF.

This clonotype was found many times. CDR3 bases: TGTGCCAGCAGTACTAGCGCCAATGAAAAACTGTTTTTT. This gives the protein CASSTSANEKLFF. The rearrangement links TRBV12-3 or TRBV12-4 to TRBJ1-4; D call uncertain. V gave up 5 bases and J gave up 5 bases, with 9 bases separating them. This CDR3 has 13 residues.

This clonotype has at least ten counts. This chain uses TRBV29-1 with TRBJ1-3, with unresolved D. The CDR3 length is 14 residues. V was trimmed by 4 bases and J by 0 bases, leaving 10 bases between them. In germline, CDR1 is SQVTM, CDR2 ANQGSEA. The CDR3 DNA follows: TGCAGCGTTGGAGAAAGTATCTCTGGAAACACCATATATTTT. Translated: CSVGESISGNTIYF.

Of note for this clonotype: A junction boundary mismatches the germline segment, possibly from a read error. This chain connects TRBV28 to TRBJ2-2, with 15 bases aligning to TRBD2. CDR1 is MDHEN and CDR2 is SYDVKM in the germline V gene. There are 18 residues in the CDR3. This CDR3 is CASRYVGLAGGTTGELLF. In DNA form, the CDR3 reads TGTGCCAGCAGATACGTGGGACTAGCGGGAGGAACCACCGGGGAGCTGTTATTT.

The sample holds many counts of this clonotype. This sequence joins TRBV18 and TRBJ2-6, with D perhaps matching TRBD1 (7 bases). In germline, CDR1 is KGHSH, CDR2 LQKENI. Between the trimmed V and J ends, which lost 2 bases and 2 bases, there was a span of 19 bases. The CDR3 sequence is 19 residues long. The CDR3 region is CASSPRTEEGATGANVLTF. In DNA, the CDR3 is TGTGCCAGCTCACCAAGAACCGAGGAGGGGGCGACTGGGGCCAACGTCCTGACTTTC.

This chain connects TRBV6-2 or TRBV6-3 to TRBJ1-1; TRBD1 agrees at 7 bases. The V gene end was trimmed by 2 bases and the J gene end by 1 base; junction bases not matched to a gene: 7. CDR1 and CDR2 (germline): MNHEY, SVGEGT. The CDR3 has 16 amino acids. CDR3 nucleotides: TGTGCCAGCAGTTACACCCAAACAGGGGCGAACACTGAAGCTTTCTTT. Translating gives CASSYTQTGANTEAFF.

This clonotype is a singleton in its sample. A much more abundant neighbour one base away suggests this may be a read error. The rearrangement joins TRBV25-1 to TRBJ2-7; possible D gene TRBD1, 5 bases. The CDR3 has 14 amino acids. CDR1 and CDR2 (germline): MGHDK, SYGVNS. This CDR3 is CASSQPDTSCEQYF. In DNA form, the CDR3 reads TGTGCCAGCAGCCAACCGGACACGTCCTGCGAGCAGTACTTC.

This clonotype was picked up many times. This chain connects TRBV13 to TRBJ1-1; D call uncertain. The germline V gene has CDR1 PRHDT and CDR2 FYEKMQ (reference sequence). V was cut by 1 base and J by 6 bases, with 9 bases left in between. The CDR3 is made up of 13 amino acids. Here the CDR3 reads CASSLDPLSEAFF. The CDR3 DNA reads TGTGCCAGCAGCTTAGACCCACTCTCTGAAGCTTTCTTT.

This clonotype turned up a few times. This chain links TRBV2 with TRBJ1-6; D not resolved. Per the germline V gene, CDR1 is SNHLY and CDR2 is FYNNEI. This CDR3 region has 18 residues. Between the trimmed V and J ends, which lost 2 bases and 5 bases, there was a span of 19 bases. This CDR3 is CASSERSPTVADNSPLHF. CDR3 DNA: TGTGCCAGCAGTGAAAGAAGTCCGACGGTGGCTGATAATTCACCCCTCCACTTT.

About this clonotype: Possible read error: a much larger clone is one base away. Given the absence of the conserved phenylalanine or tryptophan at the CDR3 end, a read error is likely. The DNA for the CDR3 is TGTGCCAGTAGTTCCCGACTAGAAGCTAGCACAGATACGCAGTATTCT. It is translated as CASSSRLEASTDTQYS. This chain uses TRBV19 with TRBJ2-3; the D gene is possibly TRBD2 (6 bases). Trimming left V 5 bases short and J 0 bases short, with 15 bases between. Germline V gene sequence: CDR1 LNHDA, CDR2 SQIVND (reference sequence). The CDR3 sequence is 16 residues long.

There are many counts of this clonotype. CDR3 sequence: CASSPWQRYEQYF. DNA for the CDR3: TGTGCCAGCAGCCCCTGGCAGAGGTACGAGCAGTACTTC. This chain connects TRBV11-2 to TRBJ2-7; D ambiguous. The CDR3 has 13 residues. Germline V gene lookup returns CDR1 SGHAT and CDR2 FQNNGV. V dropped 5 bases and J dropped 4 bases, with 12 bases sitting between them.